This is a list of T cell receptor beta chains from one sample in a study of T cell responses to AZD1222 COVID-19 vaccine. The data were produced by immunoSEQ multiplex PCR, yet TCRdb's version contains in-frame clones alone and is incomplete. The sample includes 95,000 to 150,000 clones, roughly 87% of them seen just once. Sequenced here: peripheral blood, sampled 28 days after the second AZD1222 dose. The receptors here all came from an adult who received the AZD1222 COVID-19 vaccine. Both conserved end residues are part of each CDR3. D genes are given only for firm matches. Expanded clones are given a class, and other clones once, few, many or no size at all.

clone_size	j_call	d_call	v_call	cdr3_nt	cdr3_aa
once	TRBJ1-3	-	TRBV19	TGTGCCAGCTCCGGTGGGCCTCTCACCGGAAACACCATATATTTT	CASSGGPLTGNTIYF
-	TRBJ1-4	-	TRBV19	TGTGCCAGTAGTATAGACAGGATTAATGAAAAACTGTTTTTT	CASSIDRINEKLFF
-	TRBJ2-5	TRBD2	TRBV7-3	TGTGCCAGCAGCTTAGGCGGGGGACGGGAGACCCAGTACTTC	CASSLGGGRETQYF
once	TRBJ1-1	-	TRBV13	TGTGCCAGCAGCTTAAAGGGCAGGGAAGGCACTGAAGCTTTCTTT	CASSLKGREGTEAFF
once	TRBJ1-2	TRBD1	TRBV30	TGTGCCTGGAGACCCGACAGGGTCTATGGCTACACCTTC	CAWRPDRVYGYTF
-	TRBJ1-1	-	TRBV6-2/TRBV6-3	TGTGCCAGCAGTTACGGGGGGTCCAACACTGAAGCTTTCTTT	CASSYGGSNTEAFF
few	TRBJ2-3	-	TRBV5-1	TGCGCCAGCAGCCCCCTCGGGTGGCGGGGTGGGACAGATACGCAGTATTTT	CASSPLGWRGGTDTQYF
-	TRBJ2-4	TRBD1	TRBV9	TGTGCCAGCAGCGCGACAGGGGGGGCGGCCAAAAACATTCAGTACTTC	CASSATGGAAKNIQYF
-	TRBJ1-4	-	TRBV6-2/TRBV6-3	TGTGCCAGCAGTTACCGGCTGCAGGGGTTAAGAGAAAAACTGTTTTTT	CASSYRLQGLREKLFF
-	TRBJ1-5	-	TRBV1	TGCACCAGCAGCCTCCCCGGGACAGGGAATCAGCCCCAGCATTTT	CTSSLPGTGNQPQHF
once	TRBJ1-4	-	TRBV4-3	TGCGCCAGCAGCCGTGACTTGGGTGAAAAACTGTTTTTT	CASSRDLGEKLFF
-	TRBJ2-1	TRBD2	TRBV11-2	TGTGCCAGCAGCTCCTTAATAGCGGGGAACTACAATGAGCAGTTCTTC	CASSSLIAGNYNEQFF
-	TRBJ2-5	TRBD1	TRBV4-2	TGTGCCAGCAGCCAAGACAGGGGGCAAGAGACCCAGTACTTC	CASSQDRGQETQYF
-	TRBJ2-7	-	TRBV7-9	TGTGCCAGCAGCCCGGGAACCGAGCAGTACTTC	CASSPGTEQYF
-	TRBJ2-7	-	TRBV11-3	TGTGCCAGCAGCTTACAGGGGACCTACGAGCAGTACTTC	CASSLQGTYEQYF
-	TRBJ2-1	-	TRBV30	TGTGCCTGGAGTGTAGCCGCAGGGATGAATGAGCAGTTCTTC	CAWSVAAGMNEQFF
-	TRBJ1-1	-	TRBV3-1/TRBV3-2	TGTGCCAGCAGCCAAGATTTCAGACACTTGAACACTGAAGCTTTCTTT	CASSQDFRHLNTEAFF
-	TRBJ1-3	-	TRBV2	TGTGCCAGCAGTCCCAGGAAGGGGTCAGGAAACACCATATATTTT	CASSPRKGSGNTIYF
-	TRBJ2-1	-	TRBV6-2/TRBV6-3	TGTGCCAGCAGTTCTATAACAACATATCTGGTCAGGGCATCCTACAATGAGCAGTTCTTC	CASSSITTYLVRASYNEQFF
-	TRBJ2-7	-	TRBV28	TGTGCCGCGTGGCGGAGCTCCTACGAGCAGTACTTC	CAAWRSSYEQYF
-	TRBJ1-2	TRBD1	TRBV7-7	TGTGCCAGCAGCCCGATACAGGGGAAGGGACATGGCTACACCTTC	CASSPIQGKGHGYTF
-	TRBJ1-1	-	TRBV2	TGTGCCAGCAGCGATCCGAGCAGGGGTAGGGACACTGAAGCTTTCTTT	CASSDPSRGRDTEAFF
few	TRBJ2-2	TRBD1	TRBV6-6	TGTGCCAGCTTCCAGGGGGCCAACACCGGGGAGCTGTTTTTT	CASFQGANTGELFF
-	TRBJ1-2	-	TRBV21-1	TGTGCCAGCAGCCGCCCGGGGAAGAGTCGGTCCTATGGCTACACCTTC	CASSRPGKSRSYGYTF
-	TRBJ1-3	-	TRBV4-2	TGTGCCAGCAGCCAATCCGATGGAAACACCATATATTTT	CASSQSDGNTIYF
-	TRBJ1-1	-	TRBV9	TGTGCCAGCAGCGGAACTTCCCGAAACACTGAAGCTTTCTTT	CASSGTSRNTEAFF